What follows are 7 T cell receptor beta chains derived from one specimen sequenced in a study of T cells in Graves' hyperthyroidism and ophthalmopathy. Researchers took RNA transcripts and amplified the TCR beta CDR3 regions from them. TCR CDR3 underwent first-round RT-PCR with the HTBI primer set. TCRdb called the multiplex PCR reads again in MiXCR, with one record for every CDR3 protein. Among hundreds of thousands of distinct CDR3 sequences listed, 45% were seen once. The sequenced sample consisted of peripheral blood or thyroid tissue (not recorded which). The receptor set was obtained from an adult man with Graves' disease, either hyperthyroidism or ophthalmopathy (not recorded which).

For this clonotype: A much larger clone lies a single base off, so this may be a read error. The V gene is TRBV24-1, the J gene TRBJ2-7; no clear D. Germline-derived CDR1 and CDR2 are KGHDR and SFDVKD. CDR3 size: 14 residues. CDR3 nucleotide sequence: TGTTCCACCAGAAGGGCCCCCCTCACCTACGAGCAGTACTTC. Encoded protein: CSTRRAPLTYEQYF.

This clonotype was found a few times. V gene TRBV29-1 combines with J gene TRBJ2-6; perhaps TRBD2 as D (7 bases). V lost 5 bases, J lost 2 bases, and 10 bases lay in between. CDR1 and CDR2 from the germline V gene are SQVTM and ANQGSEA. The CDR3 extends over 14 amino acids. The CDR3 is CSVRGGAGANVLTF. The CDR3 DNA sequence: TGCAGCGTTAGGGGGGGGGCTGGGGCCAACGTCCTGACTTTC.

Turning to this clonotype: A read error may account for a junction end that differs from germline. V is TRBV15 and J is TRBJ2-5, with TRBD2 matching 8 bases. The CDR3 extends over 18 amino acids. The germline gives CDR1 LNHNV, CDR2 YYDKDF (reference sequence). The CDR3 DNA reads as TGTGCCACCAGCAGGGGTACGGGAGCCGGGGGGGCACACGCTGGCCTGCACTTC. Translation: CATSRGTGAGGAHAGLHF.

This clonotype was observed a few times. The gene calls are TRBV5-1 and TRBJ1-1; TRBD1 is a possible D gene (6 bases). CDR3 length equals 15 residues. Germline V CDR1 and CDR2: SGHRS, YFSETQ. V lost 0 bases to trimming and J lost 4 bases, with 13 bases between them. CDR3 DNA: TGCGCCAGCAGCTTGGCCAGGGGACTCAGCACTGAAGCTTTCTTT. This codes for CASSLARGLSTEAFF.

The V and J genes are TRBV20-1 and TRBJ1-2; D perhaps matches TRBD1 (6 bases). CDR1 is DFQATT, CDR2 SNEGSKA, per germline (reference sequence). The CDR3 covers 11 residues. CDR3 nucleotides: TGCAGCGCCGAGGGGGACTATGGCTACACCTTC. Its protein product is CSAEGDYGYTF.

To note about this clonotype: Mismatch with germline at one junction end may stem from a read error. Here the CDR3 reads CTIKGGQNQPQHF. DNA for the CDR3: TGTACCATCAAGGGGGGACAGAATCAGCCCCAACATTTT. The chain has TRBV2 and TRBJ1-5; TRBD1 matches 7 bases. The CDR3 length is 13 residues. CDR1 and CDR2 from the germline V gene are SNHLY and FYNNEI.

This chain links TRBV7-2 with TRBJ1-6; 7 bases are a match to TRBD1. CDR1 is SGHTA and CDR2 is FQGNSA in the germline V gene. The CDR3 consists of 15 residues. The V gene end was trimmed by 4 bases and the J gene end by 8 bases; junction bases not matched to a gene: 8. CDR3 DNA: TGTGCCAGCAGCTCCCTGGGACAGAACGATTCACCCCTCCACTTT. This translates into CASSSLGQNDSPLHF.